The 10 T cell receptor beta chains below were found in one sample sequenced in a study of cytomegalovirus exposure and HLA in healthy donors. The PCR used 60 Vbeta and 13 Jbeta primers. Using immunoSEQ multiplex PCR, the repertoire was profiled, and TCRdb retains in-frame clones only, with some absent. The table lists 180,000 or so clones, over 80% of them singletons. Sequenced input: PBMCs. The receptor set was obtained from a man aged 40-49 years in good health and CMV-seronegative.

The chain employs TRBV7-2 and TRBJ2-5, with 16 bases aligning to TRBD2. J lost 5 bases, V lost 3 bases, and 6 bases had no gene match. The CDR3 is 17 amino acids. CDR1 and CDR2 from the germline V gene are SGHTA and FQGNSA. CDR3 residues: CASSLGTSGRVRETQYF. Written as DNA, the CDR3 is TGTGCCAGCAGCTTGGGGACTAGCGGGAGGGTCCGCGAGACCCAGTACTTC. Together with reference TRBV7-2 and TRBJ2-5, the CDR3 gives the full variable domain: GAGVSQSPSNKVTEKGKDVELRCDPISGHTALYWYRQSLGQGLEFLIYFQGNSAPDKSGLPSDRFSAERTGGSVSTLTIQRTQQEDSAVYLCASSLGTSGRVRETQYFGPGTRLLVL.

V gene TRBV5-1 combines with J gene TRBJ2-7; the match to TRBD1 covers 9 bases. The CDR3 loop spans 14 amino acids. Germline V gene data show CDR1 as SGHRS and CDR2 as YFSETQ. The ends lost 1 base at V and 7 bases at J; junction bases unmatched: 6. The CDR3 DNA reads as TGCGCCAGCAGCTTGTGGGACAGGGCCCGGGAGCAGTACTTC. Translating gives CASSLWDRAREQYF.

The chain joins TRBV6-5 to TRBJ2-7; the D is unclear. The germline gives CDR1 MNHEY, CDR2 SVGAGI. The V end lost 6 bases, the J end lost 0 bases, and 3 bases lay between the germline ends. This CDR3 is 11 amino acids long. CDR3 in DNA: TGTGCCAGCAGCAACTCCTACGAGCAGTACTTC. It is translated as CASSNSYEQYF.

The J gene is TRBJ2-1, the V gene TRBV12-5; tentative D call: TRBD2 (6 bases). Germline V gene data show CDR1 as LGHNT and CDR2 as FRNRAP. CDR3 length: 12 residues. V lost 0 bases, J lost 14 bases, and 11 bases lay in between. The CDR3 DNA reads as TGTGCTAGTGGTTTGGTACGTAGGGAGGAGTTCTTC. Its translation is CASGLVRREEFF.

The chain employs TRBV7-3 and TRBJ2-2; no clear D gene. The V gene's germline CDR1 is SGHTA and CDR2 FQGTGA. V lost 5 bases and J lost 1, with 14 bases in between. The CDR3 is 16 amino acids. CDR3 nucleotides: TGTGCCAGCAGCCGCCTTGATTTGAGGAACACCGGGGAGCTGTTTTTT. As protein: CASSRLDLRNTGELFF.

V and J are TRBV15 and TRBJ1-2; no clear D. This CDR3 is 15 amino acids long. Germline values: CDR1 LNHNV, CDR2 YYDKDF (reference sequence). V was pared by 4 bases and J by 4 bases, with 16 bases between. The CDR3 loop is CATSMTTPSTYGYTF. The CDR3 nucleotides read TGTGCCACCAGCATGACGACTCCCAGCACCTATGGCTACACCTTC.

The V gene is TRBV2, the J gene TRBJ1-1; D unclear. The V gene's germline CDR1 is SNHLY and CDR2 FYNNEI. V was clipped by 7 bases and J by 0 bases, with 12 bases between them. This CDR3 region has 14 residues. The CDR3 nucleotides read TGTGCCAGCATTCTGGGCTCCCTGAACACTGAAGCTTTCTTT. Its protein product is CASILGSLNTEAFF.

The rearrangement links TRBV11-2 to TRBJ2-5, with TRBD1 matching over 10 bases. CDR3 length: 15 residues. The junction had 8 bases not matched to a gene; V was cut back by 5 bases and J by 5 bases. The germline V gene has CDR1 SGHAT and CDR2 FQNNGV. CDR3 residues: CASSPRQGAWETQYF. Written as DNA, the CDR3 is TGTGCCAGCAGCCCTAGACAGGGGGCCTGGGAGACCCAGTACTTC.

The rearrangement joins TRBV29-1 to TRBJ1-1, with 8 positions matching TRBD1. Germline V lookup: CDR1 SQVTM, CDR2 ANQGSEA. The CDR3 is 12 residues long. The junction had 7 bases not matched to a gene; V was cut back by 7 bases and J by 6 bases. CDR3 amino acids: CSAGTGLAEAFF. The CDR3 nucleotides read TGCAGCGCTGGGACAGGATTGGCTGAAGCTTTCTTT. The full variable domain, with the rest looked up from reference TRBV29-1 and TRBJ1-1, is SAVISQKPSRDICQRGTSLTIQCQVDSQVTMMFWYRQQPGQSLTLIATANQGSEATYESGFVIDKFPISRPNLTFSTLTVSNMSPEDSSIYLCSAGTGLAEAFFGQGTRLTVV.

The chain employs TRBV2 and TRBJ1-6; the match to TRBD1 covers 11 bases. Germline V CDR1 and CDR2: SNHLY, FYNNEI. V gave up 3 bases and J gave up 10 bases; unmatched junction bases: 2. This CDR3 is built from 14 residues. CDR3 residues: CASSEGQGGSPLHF. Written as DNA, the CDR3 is TGTGCCAGCAGTGAGGGACAGGGGGGATCACCCCTCCACTTT.